These 21 T cell receptor beta chains originate from one sample sequenced in a study of control samples from healthy donors and cancer patients. TCRdb's copy holds only in-frame clones and misses some; the assay was immunoSEQ multiplex PCR. The sample carries over 100,000 clones, 80% to 95% recorded once. The material sequenced was blood. The receptors originated from a man aged 40-49 years in good health.

The chain links TRBV11-2 to TRBJ2-3; 7 nucleotides line up with TRBD1. The junction had 8 bases not matched to a gene; V was cut back by 5 bases and J by 6 bases. Germline V CDR1 and CDR2: SGHAT, FQNNGV. The length of the CDR3 is 14 residues. The CDR3 loop is CASSLGQEGDTQYF. In DNA form, the CDR3 reads TGTGCCAGCAGCCTCGGACAGGAAGGGGATACGCAGTATTTT.

In its sample, this clone was seen a few times. The rearrangement uses TRBV30 and TRBJ1-1, with TRBD1 as a possible D gene (6 bases). In germline, CDR1 is GTSNPN, CDR2 SVGIG (reference sequence). CDR3 size: 13 residues. The V and J ends lost 6 bases and 1 base respectively, with 12 bases between them. The CDR3 spells CACTGTRNTEAFF. CDR3 nucleotide sequence: TGTGCCTGTACAGGGACTCGGAACACTGAAGCTTTCTTT.

This chain uses TRBV5-1 with TRBJ2-3; D remains ambiguous. Trimming removed 3 bases from V and 1 base from J, with 6 bases in between. There are 13 residues in the CDR3. Germline CDR1 is SGHRS and CDR2 is YFSETQ. CDR3 sequence reads: CASSSEGTDTQYF. The CDR3 DNA follows: TGCGCCAGCAGCTCGGAAGGCACAGATACGCAGTATTTT.

The rearrangement uses TRBV30 and TRBJ2-5; D is unclear. V lost 2 bases to trimming and J lost 5 bases, with 15 bases between them. The germline gives CDR1 GTSNPN, CDR2 SVGIG (reference sequence). There are 14 residues in the CDR3. Here the CDR3 reads CAWSQQASGETQYF. In DNA form, the CDR3 reads TGTGCCTGGAGTCAGCAGGCTTCCGGCGAGACCCAGTACTTC.

This clone has just one count. The chain combines TRBV5-1 with TRBJ1-1; D is ambiguous. The CDR3 loop spans 11 amino acids. Germline loops: CDR1 SGHRS, CDR2 YFSETQ. V lost 5 bases, J lost 11 bases, and 13 bases lay in between. DNA of the CDR3: TGCGCCAGCAGTCTCGGCAACCTGGCTTTCTTT. The encoded protein is CASSLGNLAFF.

CDR3 residues: CASSTTAIGNTIYF. CDR3 nucleotides: TGTGCCAGCTCCACGACAGCGATCGGAAACACCATATATTTT. The chain links TRBV18 to TRBJ1-3, with D perhaps matching TRBD1 (5 bases). CDR1 and CDR2 from the germline V gene are KGHSH and LQKENI. CDR3 length equals 14 residues. Trimming cost V 6 bases and J 4 bases, with 13 bases left between them.

The chain recombines TRBV5-6 with TRBJ1-5; D possibly corresponds to TRBD1 (6 bases). Germline CDR1 is SGHDT and CDR2 is YYEEEE. V lost 2 bases to trimming and J lost 2 bases, with 11 bases between them. The CDR3 is 15 amino acids. The CDR3 DNA reads as TGTGCCAGCAGCTTAGGGGGAAGAGGCAATCAGCCCCAGCATTTT. Its protein product is CASSLGGRGNQPQHF. Based on the CDR3 plus reference TRBV5-6 and TRBJ1-5, the full variable domain is DAGVTQSPTHLIKTRGQQVTLRCSPKSGHDTVSWYQQALGQGPQFIFQYYEEEERQRGNFPDRFSGHQFPNYSSELNVNALLLGDSALYLCASSLGGRGNQPQHFGDGTRLSIL.

V usage is TRBV11-2 and J usage is TRBJ1-2, with D possibly being TRBD1 (5 bases). Deletions cut 0 bases from V and 3 bases from J, with 11 bases between. Germline V lookup: CDR1 SGHAT, CDR2 FQNNGV. The length of the CDR3 is 15 residues. The CDR3 here is CASSLDRGSYYGYTF. DNA of the CDR3: TGTGCCAGCAGCTTAGATAGGGGCAGCTACTATGGCTACACCTTC.

The chain is built from TRBV21-1 and TRBJ2-3; the D call TRBD2 from the table was never checked on the DNA. TRBV21-1 is assigned pseudogene status. This CDR3 has 16 amino acids. The CDR3 spells CASSKVTLEAADTQYF. Here the CDR3 DNA reads TGTGCCAGCAGCAAAGTAACGCTCGAGGCGGCAGATACGCAGTATTTT.

The chain has TRBV3-1 (or the pseudogene TRBV3-2) and TRBJ2-3; 11 bases line up with TRBD2. The V segment lost 4 bases and the J segment 5 bases; nucleotides outside the gene matches: 8. Looked up from germline, CDR1 is LGHDT and CDR2 is YNNKEL (reference sequence). The CDR3 consists of 16 residues. Here the CDR3 reads CASSPLAGGHRDTQYF. For the CDR3, the DNA is TGTGCCAGCAGCCCTTTAGCGGGGGGGCATAGAGATACGCAGTATTTT.

This clone appeared once. This chain connects TRBV10-3 to TRBJ1-5, with 7 bases that match TRBD1. The CDR3 has 14 amino acids. From germline, CDR1 is ENHRY and CDR2 SYGVKD. With V trimmed by 6 bases and J by 5 bases, 7 bases remained unmatched. The CDR3: CAISSQGTDQPQHF. As DNA, the CDR3 is TGTGCCATCAGCTCACAGGGGACCGATCAGCCCCAGCATTTT.

V usage is TRBV9 and J usage is TRBJ1-2, with 8 bases lining up with TRBD1. The CDR3 covers 15 residues. The trim removed 0 bases at V and 5 bases at J, leaving 6 bases unmatched. The V gene's germline CDR1 is SGDLS and CDR2 YYNGEE. CDR3 in DNA: TGTGCCAGCAGCGTAGGAACAGGGGGAGGGTATGGCTACACCTTC. Encoded protein: CASSVGTGGGYGYTF.

The CDR3 sequence is CASTPGGKGYGYTF. For the CDR3, the DNA is TGCGCCAGCACCCCCGGAGGGAAAGGCTATGGCTACACCTTC. The chain has TRBV5-1 and TRBJ1-2; D gene uncertain. This CDR3 is 14 amino acids long. Trimming shortened V by 6 bases and J by 4 bases, and 16 bases separated the two germline ends. Per germline, CDR1 SGHRS and CDR2 YFSETQ.

The V gene is TRBV23-1, the J gene TRBJ2-1; D is possibly TRBD1 (5 bases). TRBV23-1 is reported as an ORF; its role is uncertain. V shed 0 bases and J shed 8 bases, with 35 bases lying between them. The CDR3 contains 22 residues. The DNA for the CDR3 is TGCGCCAGCAGTCAATCCCGCTGGGCTAGAGCTAGGTACAGGCGTATAGACCATGAGCAGTTCTTC. Translated, it gives CASSQSRWARARYRRIDHEQFF.

The rearrangement links TRBV9 to TRBJ1-3; D unclear. The CDR3 is made up of 16 amino acids. The V gene lost 4 bases and the J gene lost 0 bases, with 14 bases spanning the gap. The germline gives CDR1 SGDLS, CDR2 YYNGEE. The CDR3 DNA reads as TGTGCCAGCAGCCTGACGGAAGTTCACTCTGGAAACACCATATATTTT. Translation gives CASSLTEVHSGNTIYF. The whole variable domain, filled in from reference TRBV9 and TRBJ1-3, reads DSGVTQTPKHLITATGQRVTLRCSPRSGDLSVYWYQQSLDQGLQFLIQYYNGEERAKGNILERFSAQQFPDLHSELNLSSLELGDSALYFCASSLTEVHSGNTIYFGEGSWLTVV.

The chain is built from TRBV14 and TRBJ2-3; D gene unclear. Germline loops: CDR1 SGHDN, CDR2 FVKESK. The length of the CDR3 is 17 residues. Trimming stripped 1 base from V and 0 bases from J, with 14 bases between. The CDR3 sequence: CASSQGVGRSSTDTQYF. The DNA of the CDR3 is TGTGCCAGCAGCCAAGGGGTCGGCAGGTCAAGCACAGATACGCAGTATTTT.

CDR3 sequence reads: CASSSGLARPDTQYF. Written as DNA, the CDR3 is TGTGCCAGTAGTAGCGGACTAGCACGGCCAGATACGCAGTATTTT. The chain joins TRBV19 to TRBJ2-3, with TRBD2 identical over 8 bases. Germline loops: CDR1 LNHDA, CDR2 SQIVND (reference sequence). The CDR3 runs 15 residues. After removal of 4 bases from V and 4 bases from J, the junction contained 7 bases not matched to a gene.

The CDR3, as DNA: TGCGCCAGCAGCCTCGGGGGGACAGGGACCTCAAACACCATATATTTT. Translating it yields CASSLGGTGTSNTIYF. This rearrangement joins TRBV5-1 to TRBJ1-3; TRBD1 aligns across 9 bases. CDR3 size: 16 residues. Trimming removed 4 bases from V and 6 bases from J; junction bases left unmatched: 11. Germline CDR1 reads SGHRS; CDR2 reads YFSETQ.

The chain couples TRBV5-4 to TRBJ2-7; tentative D call: TRBD2 (6 bases). The germline CDR1 and CDR2 sequences are SGHNT and YYREEE (reference sequence). Trimming shortened V by 1 base and J by 3 bases, and 14 bases separated the two germline ends. The CDR3 has 15 residues. DNA of the CDR3: TGTGCCAGCAGCTTGACTCGGGGGATGAACTACGAGCAGTACTTC. This translates into CASSLTRGMNYEQYF.

The chain is built from TRBV5-1 and TRBJ1-4, with a possible D match to TRBD1 (6 bases). The ends were cut back, 7 bases at V and 8 bases at J, with 15 bases in the middle. This CDR3 region has 13 residues. Germline-derived CDR1 and CDR2 are SGHRS and YFSETQ. CDR3 protein: CASSDSPREKLFF. The CDR3 DNA reads TGCGCCAGCTCGGACAGCCCAAGGGAAAAACTGTTTTTT. Drawing the rest from reference TRBV5-1 and TRBJ1-4, the complete variable domain is KAGVTQTPRYLIKTRGQQVTLSCSPISGHRSVSWYQQTPGQGLQFLFEYFSETQRNKGNFPGRFSGRQFSNSRSEMNVSTLELGDSALYLCASSDSPREKLFFGSGTQLSVL.

J is TRBJ2-3 and V is TRBV28, with D perhaps matching TRBD2 (5 bases). Trimming pared 4 bases from V and 6 bases from J, leaving 20 bases between. The germline V gene encodes CDR1 MDHEN and CDR2 SYDVKM. This CDR3 region has 16 residues. This CDR3 is CASSSAAAVGVDTQYF. In nucleotides, the CDR3 is TGTGCCAGCAGTTCGGCGGCAGCTGTCGGGGTGGATACGCAGTATTTT.